These T cell receptor beta chains were read from a single sample in a study of PD-1 blockade in classical Hodgkin lymphoma. TCRdb keeps only in-frame clones here, not all; method: immunoSEQ multiplex PCR. This table has fewer than 25,000 clones, approximately 92% appearing once. Sequences were obtained from CD4+ T cells from blood. Receptor source: a human donor with classical Hodgkin lymphoma. Both conserved end residues are part of each CDR3. Each record gives: clone size, V gene, J gene, D gene, CDR3 DNA, CDR3 protein. D genes are given only for firm matches. The listing skips clone size in some rows; elsewhere it reads once, few, many or a size class.

NA	TRBV30	TRBJ2-7	NA	TGTGCCTGGTCCGCCTTGGGGCTAACAAGGTTAAGCTCCTACGAGCAGTACTTC	CAWSALGLTRLSSYEQYF
NA	TRBV19	TRBJ1-5	NA	TGTGCCAGTAGAATACCGGGGGGTAGCAATCAGCCCCAGCATTTT	CASRIPGGSNQPQHF
NA	TRBV5-6	TRBJ1-2	NA	TGTGCCAGCAGCTTTTATTGGTCGCGCACCATCTATGGCTACACCTTC	CASSFYWSRTIYGYTF
NA	TRBV18	TRBJ2-7	TRBD1	TGTGCCAGCTCACCTGCGCTAGGGACAGGGTTCTACGAGCAGTACTTC	CASSPALGTGFYEQYF
NA	TRBV4-2	TRBJ1-6	NA	TGTGCCAGCAGCACCCTAGGACAGAGTAATTCACCCCTCCACTTT	CASSTLGQSNSPLHF
NA	TRBV5-6	TRBJ1-2	NA	TGTGCCAGCAGCTTGGCCGGGGTGGGGATCAGCTATGGCTACACCTTC	CASSLAGVGISYGYTF
NA	TRBV4-2	TRBJ2-2	NA	TGTGCCAGCAGCCAAAGATCTTGGGAGAACACCGGGGAGCTGTTTTTT	CASSQRSWENTGELFF
NA	TRBV4-3	TRBJ1-2	NA	TGCGCCAGCAGCCAGGGTGGGGGGCCTGGGGACTATGGCTACACCTTC	CASSQGGGPGDYGYTF
NA	TRBV2	TRBJ2-1	NA	TGTGCCAGCAGTCAAATCGGGGTCTACAATGAGCAGTTCTTC	CASSQIGVYNEQFF
NA	TRBV18	TRBJ2-1	NA	TGTGCCAGCTCACCAAGGGGGATCGCGGCAAACAATGAGCAGTTCTTC	CASSPRGIAANNEQFF
NA	TRBV5-5	TRBJ2-2	TRBD1	TGTGCCAGCAGCAAACAGGGGGCCCCCGGATGGGTCGGGGAGCTGTTTTTT	CASSKQGAPGWVGELFF
once	TRBV6-1	TRBJ1-4	NA	TGTGCCTGCCGAGAAGGTGAAAAACTGTTTTTT	CACREGEKLFF
NA	TRBV19	TRBJ1-1	NA	TGTGCCAGTAGTCCCACCCCCCAGTTGGGCACTGAAGCTTTCTTT	CASSPTPQLGTEAFF
NA	TRBV4-3	TRBJ2-1	TRBD2	TGCGCCAGCAGCCAAGTTCCAGCGGGAGGCTCTGAGCAGTTCTTC	CASSQVPAGGSEQFF
NA	TRBV7-2	TRBJ2-2	TRBD2	TGTGCCAGCAGGCCACTAGCGGGGGAGGCGAACACCGGGGAGCTGTTTTTT	CASRPLAGEANTGELFF
NA	TRBV5-1	TRBJ2-1	NA	TGCGCCAGCCAGACAGGGAGGTCCGACAATGAGCAGTTCTTC	CASQTGRSDNEQFF
NA	TRBV12-2	TRBJ2-6	NA	TGTGCAAGTCGCCCTAACACCTCCACACAAAGTCGGGCCAACGTCCTGACTTTC	CASRPNTSTQSRANVLTF
NA	TRBV4-2	TRBJ2-5	TRBD2	TGTGCCAGCAGCCAAGATTGGGGGACTAGCGGGGGGGCCCAACAAGAGACCCAGTACTTC	CASSQDWGTSGGAQQETQYF
NA	TRBV6-5	TRBJ2-1	NA	TGTGCCAGCAGCCTTGCGGGTGAGCAGTTCTTC	CASSLAGEQFF
NA	TRBV7-2	TRBJ1-2	TRBD1	TGTGCCAGCAGCCCTTTAGACAGGGACTATGGCTACACCTTC	CASSPLDRDYGYTF
NA	TRBV2	TRBJ2-5	NA	TGTGCCAGCAGTGAACCGGGGCCTCGGACCCAGTACTTC	CASSEPGPRTQYF
few	TRBV27	TRBJ1-5	NA	TGTGCCAGCAGTTTATTGGGGGGACCCCAGCATTTT	CASSLLGGPQHF
once	TRBV5-6	TRBJ1-2	TRBD1	TGTGCCAGCAGCTTGGCGGACAGGGTCTATGGCTACACCTTC	CASSLADRVYGYTF
NA	TRBV5-4	TRBJ2-6	NA	TGTGCCAGCAGAGTCTCCAGACAAAGTCGGGCCAACGTCCTGACTTTC	CASRVSRQSRANVLTF
NA	TRBV18	TRBJ2-3	NA	TGTGCCAGCTCACCCCTTGGTGGGGGGATCTCCACAGATACGCAGTATTTT	CASSPLGGGISTDTQYF
NA	TRBV6-5	TRBJ1-2	NA	TGTGCCAGCAGTTCCCGGGGACGGAACTATGGCTACACCTTC	CASSSRGRNYGYTF
NA	TRBV6-5	TRBJ2-7	NA	TGTGCCAGCAGCCGAGGGGGGGCGGTCTACGAGCAGTACTTC	CASSRGGAVYEQYF
NA	TRBV5-1	TRBJ2-3	NA	TGCGCCAGCAGACGCGGCGGGACTAGCACAGATACGCAGTATTTT	CASRRGGTSTDTQYF
NA	TRBV14	TRBJ1-6	NA	TGTGCCAGCAGCCAATCGTTTAATTCACCCCTCCACTTT	CASSQSFNSPLHF
NA	TRBV7-9	TRBJ2-7	TRBD2	TGTGCCAGCAGCACATATTTAGCGGGGGGGCCCGGCGAGCAGTACTTC	CASSTYLAGGPGEQYF
NA	TRBV30	TRBJ2-7	TRBD1	TGTGCCTGGAATGATCCGGGACAGGGCCCCTACGAGCAGTACTTC	CAWNDPGQGPYEQYF
NA	TRBV10-3	TRBJ2-5	NA	TGTGCCATCAGTGACACGTCCAGGAGATACCAAGAGACCCAGTACTTC	CAISDTSRRYQETQYF
once	TRBV10-3	TRBJ2-5	NA	TGTGCCATCAGTGAGTCGATGCTCTGGGAGACCCAGTACTTC	CAISESMLWETQYF
once	TRBV19	TRBJ2-7	TRBD2	TGTGCCAGTAGTATAGGGACCGGGAGGGCCGGCGAGCAGTACTTC	CASSIGTGRAGEQYF
NA	TRBV7-7	TRBJ2-5	TRBD1	TGTGCTAGCAGCCGAGGACAGGCCGTGGGGACCCAGTACTTC	CASSRGQAVGTQYF
NA	TRBV6-5	TRBJ1-6	NA	TGTGCCAGCAGGGGTGCCGCCTATAATTCACCCCTCCACTTT	CASRGAAYNSPLHF
NA	TRBV7-8	TRBJ2-5	NA	TGTGCCAGCAGCTTAGATCCCGGCTCGGGAGAGACCCAGTACTTC	CASSLDPGSGETQYF
NA	TRBV5-1	TRBJ1-2	NA	TGCGCCAGCAGCTGGGGAGGAAATGGCTACACCTTC	CASSWGGNGYTF
NA	TRBV9	TRBJ1-1	NA	TGTGCCAGCAGCGTAAGGGAGGGCACTGAAGCTTTCTTT	CASSVREGTEAFF
NA	TRBV9	TRBJ1-6	TRBD1	TGTGCCAGCAGCCCGCGGGACAGGGCAGATAATTCACCCCTCCACTTT	CASSPRDRADNSPLHF
NA	TRBV6-1	TRBJ2-3	NA	TGTGCCAGCAGCCCCACAGATACGCAGTATTTT	CASSPTDTQYF
NA	TRBV4-3	TRBJ1-2	NA	TGCGCCAGCAGCCAAGATTTCTTTCCGGGAACCGTCTATGGCTACACCTTC	CASSQDFFPGTVYGYTF
NA	TRBV30	TRBJ2-1	TRBD1	TGTGCCTGGAACGGACAGGGTCTTTACGATGAGCAGTTCTTC	CAWNGQGLYDEQFF
once	TRBV5-1	TRBJ1-2	NA	TGCGCCAGCAGCTTATTGTCCGAAGGGGGCTACACCTTC	CASSLLSEGGYTF
NA	TRBV5-6	TRBJ2-2	NA	TGTGCCAGCAGCTTGTGGACAGCAAGAGGCACCGGGGAGCTGTTTTTT	CASSLWTARGTGELFF